These 27 T cell receptor beta chains came from one sample sequenced in a study of T cell responses to AZD1222 COVID-19 vaccine. TCRdb's table, derived via immunoSEQ multiplex PCR, lists solely in-frame clones and lacks some. The data contain about 83,000 clones, roughly 86% of them singletons. Material: peripheral blood, obtained on day 0 of AZD1222 vaccination. Every receptor here comes from an adult in good health.

This chain connects TRBV28 to TRBJ2-7, with a weak D call TRBD1 (6 bases). The CDR3 sequence is 14 residues long. V shed 3 bases and J shed 4 bases, with 13 bases lying between them. Germline V lookup: CDR1 MDHEN, CDR2 SYDVKM. The CDR3 region has the DNA TGTGCCAGCAGTTTGGTTAACAGGGTATACGAGCAGTACTTC. This encodes CASSLVNRVYEQYF.

The V call is TRBV10-3, the J call TRBJ2-7; 8 nucleotides line up with TRBD1. Germline V lookup: CDR1 ENHRY, CDR2 SYGVKD. V lost 10 bases, J lost 1 base, and 15 bases stayed unmatched. This CDR3 has 16 amino acids. The CDR3 DNA follows: TGTGCCACCACCGAAGGGGACAGGCCGTCTTCCTACGAGCAGTACTTC. This gives the protein CATTEGDRPSSYEQYF.

The chain combines TRBV29-1 with TRBJ1-1; TRBD1 aligns across 10 bases. CDR1 SQVTM and CDR2 ANQGSEA come from the germline V gene. The CDR3 is 15 amino acids. The junction had 13 bases not matched to a gene; V was cut back by 7 bases and J by 5 bases. The CDR3 region is CSAFSVGQGKTEAFF. In DNA, the CDR3 is TGCAGCGCCTTTTCCGTGGGACAGGGGAAGACTGAAGCTTTCTTT.

As concerns this clone: At the DNA level, this CDR3 is encoded by other sequences in the same sample as well. J is TRBJ1-1 and V is TRBV18, with D perhaps TRBD1 (5 bases). V lost 0 bases to trimming and J lost 0 bases, with 8 bases between them. CDR3 size: 15 residues. Germline V gene sequence: CDR1 KGHSH, CDR2 LQKENI. The CDR3 sequence: CASSPPGLMNTEAFF. CDR3 nucleotide sequence: TGTGCCAGCTCACCACCGGGGCTGATGAACACTGAAGCTTTCTTT.

The chain carries TRBV12-5 and TRBJ2-2; TRBD1 might be the D (6 bases). Germline V gene lookup returns CDR1 LGHNT and CDR2 FRNRAP. This CDR3 is 14 amino acids long. V lost 2 bases and J 8 bases, leaving 12 bases between the germline ends. The CDR3 nucleotides are TGTGCTAGTGGTTTGAGGGGGTACCGAGGGGAGCTGTTTTTT. Translation gives CASGLRGYRGELFF.

This clone has just one count. V usage is TRBV6-4 and J usage is TRBJ1-5; no firm D call. CDR1 is MRHNA, CDR2 SNTAGT, per germline. Trimming took off 6 bases at V and 5 bases at J, with 11 bases between the two ends. CDR3 size: 13 residues. The CDR3 DNA follows: TGTGCCAGCAGCCAGGAAACGGATCAGCCCCAGCATTTT. It specifies CASSQETDQPQHF.

The chain joins TRBV6-5 to TRBJ2-7; TRBD1 aligns across 7 bases. This CDR3 is 12 amino acids long. In germline, CDR1 is MNHEY, CDR2 SVGAGI. The V segment lost 6 bases and the J segment 2 bases; nucleotides outside the gene matches: 1. The CDR3 loop reads CASRQGTYEQYF. The CDR3 DNA follows: TGTGCCAGCAGACAGGGGACCTACGAGCAGTACTTC.

This clone was detected a few times. The chain uses TRBV29-1 and TRBJ2-7; D is unresolved. Between the trimmed V and J ends, which lost 8 bases and 5 bases, there was a span of 16 bases. The CDR3 spans 12 residues. Germline CDR1 reads SQVTM; CDR2 reads ANQGSEA. The CDR3 protein is CSTRTAPNEQYF. For the CDR3, the DNA is TGCAGCACTCGGACGGCCCCGAACGAGCAGTACTTC.

The gene calls are TRBV5-6 and TRBJ1-3, with 8 bases aligning to TRBD1. The CDR3 is 16 amino acids. CDR1 and CDR2 (germline): SGHDT, YYEEEE. The V segment lost 4 bases and the J segment 0 bases; nucleotides outside the gene matches: 6. The CDR3 coding sequence is TGTGCCAGCAGCGGCAGACAGGGGAGCTCTGGAAACACCATATATTTT. This codes for CASSGRQGSSGNTIYF.

The V and J genes are TRBV7-3 and TRBJ2-2; D is undetermined. V was shortened by 0 bases and J by 0 bases, with 5 bases between the two germline ends. This CDR3 contains 15 residues. CDR1 SGHTA and CDR2 FQGTGA come from the germline V gene. For the CDR3, the DNA is TGTGCCAGCAGCTTAACCTTCGCGAACACCGGGGAGCTGTTTTTT. Translating it yields CASSLTFANTGELFF.

V is TRBV18 and J is TRBJ2-3, with no clear D. The germline V gene encodes CDR1 KGHSH and CDR2 LQKENI. Deletions cut 0 bases from V and 0 bases from J, with 7 bases between. The CDR3 covers 15 residues. Here the CDR3 DNA reads TGTGCCAGCTCACCACCTGTTCAAAGCACAGATACGCAGTATTTT. It yields the protein CASSPPVQSTDTQYF.

The gene calls are TRBV6-1 and TRBJ2-7; unclear D gene. This CDR3 contains 17 residues. From germline, CDR1 is MNHNS and CDR2 SASEGT. The germline V and J ends were trimmed by 2 bases and 0 bases, with 17 bases remaining between them. CDR3 sequence: CASSEWYRWGSSYEQYF. The CDR3 DNA reads TGTGCCAGCAGTGAATGGTATCGGTGGGGTAGCTCCTACGAGCAGTACTTC.

The rearrangement uses TRBV27 and TRBJ2-1; D possibly matches TRBD1 or TRBD2 (5 bases each). Germline CDR1 MNHEY, CDR2 SMNVEV (reference sequence). The CDR3 runs to 17 residues. With 2 bases removed from V and 6 bases from J, the gap between germline ends came to 20 bases. The CDR3 sequence: CASSLREGPPRGNEQFF. The CDR3 coding sequence is TGTGCCAGCAGTTTAAGAGAGGGCCCCCCTAGGGGCAATGAGCAGTTCTTC.

The V gene is TRBV30, the J gene TRBJ1-2; D gene unclear. V shed 3 bases and J shed 8 bases, with 13 bases lying between them. The CDR3 is 12 amino acids. The germline gives CDR1 GTSNPN, CDR2 SVGIG (reference sequence). This chain's CDR3 is CAWRVLPGGYTF. The CDR3 nucleotides read TGTGCCTGGAGGGTTTTGCCGGGAGGCTACACCTTC.

The J gene is TRBJ1-3, the V gene TRBV18; D unresolved. From germline, CDR1 is KGHSH and CDR2 LQKENI. Trimming pared 3 bases from V and 4 bases from J, leaving 16 bases between. CDR3 length: 16 amino acids. The CDR3 region is CASSPQRHSTGNTIYF. The CDR3 nucleotides are TGTGCCAGCTCACCGCAACGGCATTCTACAGGAAACACCATATATTTT.

This clone was found once. The chain joins TRBV19 to TRBJ2-1, with 11 bases aligning to TRBD1. The CDR3 contains 16 residues. V lost 4 bases, J lost 0 bases, and 2 bases stayed unmatched. CDR1 and CDR2 (germline): LNHDA, SQIVND (reference sequence). In DNA form, the CDR3 reads TGTGCCAGTAGTAGGACAGGGGGCAGCTCCTACAATGAGCAGTTCTTC. Translating it yields CASSRTGGSSYNEQFF. Complete variable domain (other parts from reference TRBV19 and TRBJ2-1): DGGITQSPKYLFRKEGQNVTLSCEQNLNHDAMYWYRQDPGQGLRLIYYSQIVNDFQKGDIAEGYSVSREKKESFPLTVTSAQKNPTAFYLCASSRTGGSSYNEQFFGPGTRLTVL.

The J gene is TRBJ2-1, the V gene TRBV11-3; D assignment may be TRBD1 or TRBD2 (5 bases each). The CDR3 has 13 amino acids. Germline-derived CDR1 and CDR2 are SGHNT and YENEEA. V was cut by 4 bases and J by 7 bases, with 11 bases left in between. The DNA for the CDR3 is TGTGCCAGCAGCTCGGGACCTGTTAATGAGCAGTTCTTC. Its translation: CASSSGPVNEQFF.

V and J are TRBV4-3 and TRBJ1-6; TRBD1 agrees at 7 bases. Looked up from germline, CDR1 is LGHNA and CDR2 is YSLEER. Germline trimming cut 4 bases from V and 10 bases from J; bases unmatched to any gene: 4. The length of the CDR3 is 13 residues. The CDR3 coding sequence is TGCGCCAGCAGCCGTCAGGGGGAATCACCCCTCCACTTT. Translated: CASSRQGESPLHF.

The J gene is TRBJ2-7, the V gene TRBV6-1; D gene unclear. The CDR3 spans 11 residues. CDR1 MNHNS and CDR2 SASEGT come from the germline V gene. V dropped 2 bases and J dropped 12 bases, with 11 bases sitting between them. CDR3 DNA sequence: TGTGCCAGCAGTGAACCCCAGGTGAGGTACTTC. Its protein is CASSEPQVRYF.

V gene TRBV3-1 (or the pseudogene TRBV3-2) combines with J gene TRBJ2-5, with D unclear. Germline-derived CDR1 and CDR2 are LGHDT and YNNKEL (reference sequence). This CDR3 has 14 residues. V lost 0 bases, J lost 4 bases, and 9 bases lay in between. Here the CDR3 DNA reads TGTGCCAGCAGCCAAGAGGGCTGGGGAGAGACCCAGTACTTC. Translated: CASSQEGWGETQYF.

The chain employs TRBV6-2 or TRBV6-3 and TRBJ2-1; D might be TRBD2 (5 bases). CDR3 length: 14 amino acids. V was pared by 5 bases and J by 1 base, with 9 bases between. In germline, CDR1 is MNHEY, CDR2 SVGEGT. The CDR3 region is CASSTRRSYNEQFF. The CDR3 coding sequence is TGTGCCAGCAGTACTCGGAGGTCCTACAATGAGCAGTTCTTC.

The rearrangement links TRBV2 to TRBJ1-1; TRBD1 might be the D (5 bases). The V gene's germline CDR1 is SNHLY and CDR2 FYNNEI. V gave up 7 bases and J gave up 4 bases, with 13 bases separating them. CDR3 length: 13 residues. In DNA form, the CDR3 reads TGTGCCAGCAAAACGAATAGGGGCACTGAAGCTTTCTTT. This translates into CASKTNRGTEAFF.

The chain combines TRBV4-1 with TRBJ2-1; D is unresolved. The CDR3 sequence is 15 residues long. Trimming pared 1 base from V and 2 bases from J, leaving 9 bases between. Germline CDR1 and CDR2: MGHRA and YSYEKL. DNA for the CDR3: TGCGCCAGCAGCCAAGGTACCGTCACCTACAATGAGCAGTTCTTC. As protein: CASSQGTVTYNEQFF.

The rearrangement links TRBV14 to TRBJ2-7, with D perhaps given as TRBD1 or TRBD2 (5 bases each). This CDR3 has 16 amino acids. V lost 4 bases to trimming and J lost 5 bases, with 21 bases between them. Germline V gives CDR1 SGHDN, CDR2 FVKESK. Written as DNA, the CDR3 is TGTGCCAGCAGCCGCTGGGGGACGGGAAGGCGAAACGAGCAGTACTTC. It yields the protein CASSRWGTGRRNEQYF.

This clone appeared a few times. The J gene is TRBJ1-1, the V gene TRBV30; 7 nucleotides line up with TRBD1. The trim removed 0 bases at V and 4 bases at J, leaving 5 bases unmatched. The CDR3 runs to 14 residues. Germline assignment: CDR1 GTSNPN and CDR2 SVGIG (reference sequence). The CDR3 reads CAWSVRRQGTEAFF. The CDR3, as DNA: TGTGCCTGGAGTGTACGGAGACAGGGCACTGAAGCTTTCTTT.

This clone was seen a few times. The chain employs TRBV3-1 (or the pseudogene TRBV3-2) and TRBJ2-1; no definite D call. Germline V gives CDR1 LGHDT, CDR2 YNNKEL (reference sequence). Trimming left V 1 base short and J 15 bases short, with 16 bases between. This CDR3 has 13 residues. The CDR3 nucleotides read TGTGCCAGCAGCCAAGGGGAAGTCTCAAGCCTGTTCTTC. It specifies CASSQGEVSSLFF.

The V gene is TRBV28, the J gene TRBJ2-3; D might be TRBD1 (5 bases). With 3 bases removed from V and 0 bases from J, the gap between germline ends came to 19 bases. The germline CDR1 and CDR2 sequences are MDHEN and SYDVKM. The CDR3 loop spans 18 amino acids. The CDR3 is CASSLPLRQLTSTDTQYF. In nucleotides, the CDR3 is TGTGCCAGCAGTTTGCCCCTCCGACAGTTAACTAGCACAGATACGCAGTATTTT.